The source of this TCR beta chain is a study of T-cell memory formation after mild COVID-19. TCRdb called the 5' RACE reads again in MiXCR, with one record for every CDR3 protein. The data contain roughly 110,000 distinct CDR3 sequences, roughly an eighth of them singletons. Germline values: CDR1 SGHRS, CDR2 YFSETQ. This CDR3 has 12 residues. This clonotype showed up just a few times. A junction end diverges from the germline sequence, so it may reflect a read error. The sequencing sample was made of PBMCs or a T cell subset sorted from them (not recorded which). The chain carries TRBV5-1 and TRBJ2-7, with D perhaps TRBD2 (6 bases). The TCR originated in an adult woman who had mild COVID-19 (a few samples of this study predate the infection). Cell type and time point are not known. The CDR3: CASSYNSGETIF. CDR3 in DNA: TGCGCCAGCAGCTATAATAGCGGAGAGACCATCTTC.